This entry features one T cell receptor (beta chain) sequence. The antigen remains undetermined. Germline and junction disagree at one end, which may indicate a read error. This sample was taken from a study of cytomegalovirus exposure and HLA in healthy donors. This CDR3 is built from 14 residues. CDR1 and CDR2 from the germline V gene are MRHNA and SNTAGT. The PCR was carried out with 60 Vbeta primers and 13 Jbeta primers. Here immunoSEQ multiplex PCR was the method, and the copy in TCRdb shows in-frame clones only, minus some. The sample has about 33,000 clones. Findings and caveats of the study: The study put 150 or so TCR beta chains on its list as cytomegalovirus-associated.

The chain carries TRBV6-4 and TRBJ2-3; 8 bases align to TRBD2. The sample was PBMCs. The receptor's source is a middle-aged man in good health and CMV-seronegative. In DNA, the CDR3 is TGTGCCAGCAGTGCGGGAGGGCCCACAGATAAGCAGTATTTT. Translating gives CASSAGGPTDKQYF.